These T cell receptor beta chains were read from a single sample in a study of cytomegalovirus exposure and HLA in healthy donors. Measured with immunoSEQ multiplex PCR; TCRdb has only the in-frame clones, and not every one. Of around 150,000 clones in the sample, about two thirds were seen once. Sequenced: PBMCs. All receptors derive from a man aged 50-59 years in good health and CMV-seropositive. Both conserved end residues are part of each CDR3. The D gene is left open where the match is weak. Some rows have no size entry. The others give once, few or many, or a class for an expanded clone.

D: TRBD2
V: TRBV7-9
size: .
J: TRBJ2-1
CDR3: CASSLGAGGFNEQFF
DNA: TGTGCCAGCAGCTTGGGAGCGGGGGGTTTCAATGAGCAGTTCTTC

D: TRBD1
V: TRBV7-2
size: .
J: TRBJ1-1
CDR3: CASSLWPQGASGAFF
DNA: TGTGCCAGCAGCTTATGGCCACAGGGGGCGTCGGGAGCTTTCTTT

D: .
V: TRBV29-1
size: .
J: TRBJ2-7
CDR3: CSVVWDTGEQYF
DNA: TGCAGCGTTGTATGGGACACTGGCGAGCAGTACTTC

D: TRBD1
V: TRBV5-5
size: few
J: TRBJ2-6
CDR3: CASSLVLDRGGGANVLTF
DNA: TGTGCCAGCAGCTTGGTTCTGGACAGGGGTGGTGGGGCCAACGTCCTGACTTTC

D: TRBD1
V: TRBV15
size: .
J: TRBJ1-3
CDR3: CATSLGGTATGNTIYF
DNA: TGTGCCACCAGTTTAGGCGGGACAGCCACTGGAAACACCATATATTTT

D: .
V: TRBV4-1
size: .
J: TRBJ2-2
CDR3: CASSTHRNTGELFF
DNA: TGCGCCAGCAGCACCCACAGGAACACCGGGGAGCTGTTTTTT

D: .
V: TRBV28
size: .
J: TRBJ1-6
CDR3: CASRGGRVGDSDSPLHF
DNA: TGTGCCAGCAGGGGGGGAAGGGTGGGCGATTCAGATTCACCCCTCCACTTT

D: .
V: TRBV7-2
size: .
J: TRBJ2-7
CDR3: CASSLGTVYEQYF
DNA: TGTGCCAGCAGCTTAGGGACAGTCTACGAGCAGTACTTC

D: .
V: TRBV27
size: .
J: TRBJ2-7
CDR3: CASSSKRTGTYEQYF
DNA: TGTGCCAGCAGTTCCAAACGAACAGGGACCTACGAGCAGTACTTC

D: .
V: TRBV5-6
size: .
J: TRBJ1-2
CDR3: CASAALSHSGYTF
DNA: TGTGCCAGCGCTGCTTTGAGTCACTCTGGCTACACCTTC

D: TRBD1
V: TRBV5-1
size: .
J: TRBJ1-1
CDR3: CASSLGQGASTEAFF
DNA: TGCGCCAGCAGCTTGGGGCAGGGGGCGTCCACTGAAGCTTTCTTT

D: .
V: TRBV4-1
size: .
J: TRBJ1-1
CDR3: CASSRGGTEAFF
DNA: TGCGCCAGCTCACGAGGTGGGACTGAAGCTTTCTTT

D: .
V: TRBV29-1
size: .
J: TRBJ2-1
CDR3: CSVHQTGINEQFF
DNA: TGCAGCGTGCACCAGACAGGAATCAATGAGCAGTTCTTC

D: TRBD2
V: TRBV2
size: .
J: TRBJ2-1
CDR3: CASSDFGTSGGKSSYNEQFF
DNA: TGTGCCAGCAGTGATTTCGGGACTAGCGGGGGAAAGAGCTCCTACAATGAGCAGTTCTTC

D: TRBD2
V: TRBV9
size: few
J: TRBJ2-7
CDR3: CASSVSWTRGGEQYF
DNA: TGTGCCAGCAGCGTATCTTGGACTAGGGGCGGCGAGCAGTACTTC

D: TRBD2
V: TRBV29-1
size: .
J: TRBJ2-1
CDR3: CSVEGLAGWHEQFF
DNA: TGCAGCGTTGAGGGGCTAGCGGGATGGCATGAGCAGTTCTTC

D: TRBD1
V: TRBV7-3
size: once
J: TRBJ2-5
CDR3: CASSDGQGETQYF
DNA: TGTGCCAGCAGCGATGGACAGGGGGAGACCCAGTACTTC

D: TRBD1
V: TRBV15
size: .
J: TRBJ2-7
CDR3: CATSRERGPPYEQYF
DNA: TGTGCCACCAGCAGAGAAAGGGGGCCCCCCTACGAGCAGTACTTC

D: TRBD1
V: TRBV4-2
size: .
J: TRBJ1-3
CDR3: CASSQDYGQGSGNTIYF
DNA: TGTGCCAGCAGCCAAGATTACGGACAGGGCTCTGGAAACACCATATATTTT

D: TRBD1
V: TRBV9
size: .
J: TRBJ2-6
CDR3: CASSPKFDRAGANVLTF
DNA: TGTGCCAGCAGCCCCAAATTCGACAGGGCCGGGGCCAACGTCCTGACTTTC

D: .
V: TRBV6-5
size: .
J: TRBJ1-2
CDR3: CATSDPRGHNYGYTF
DNA: TGTGCCACCTCGGACCCGCGGGGGCACAACTATGGCTACACCTTC

D: .
V: TRBV19
size: .
J: TRBJ1-2
CDR3: CASTLTGLDGYTF
DNA: TGTGCCAGTACTCTTACAGGGTTGGATGGCTACACCTTC

D: .
V: TRBV29-1
size: .
J: TRBJ2-1
CDR3: CSVVKGASEYNEQFF
DNA: TGCAGCGTTGTAAAGGGGGCTAGCGAGTACAATGAGCAGTTCTTC